This TCR beta chain was found in a study of T cell changes during pregnancy in multiple sclerosis. Sequenced by immunoSEQ multiplex PCR; TCRdb stores in-frame clones only, minus some. Of 120,000 or so clones in the sample, around 93% are singletons; the top ten hold 6.2%. Trimming removed 4 bases at V and 2 bases at J, with 13 bases between. The CDR3 totals 15 residues. CDR1 and CDR2 from the germline V gene are MNHNS and SASEGT. The source was peripheral blood, collected before pregnancy. This TCR was sampled from a female donor with multiple sclerosis, enrolled in a pregnancy study. The rearrangement uses TRBV6-1 and TRBJ2-3, with a tentative D call TRBD2 (5 bases). The DNA of the CDR3 is TGTGCCAGCAGTGGACTACGTCTAAACACAGATACGCAGTATTTT. This sequence encodes CASSGLRLNTDTQYF.